This T cell receptor beta chain was recovered during a study of B cell selection in AIRE deficiency. CDR1 SGDLS and CDR2 YYNGEE come from the germline V gene. Trimming removed 3 bases from V and 5 bases from J; junction bases left unmatched: 14. The CDR3 consists of 17 residues. Profiling relied on immunoSEQ multiplex PCR, and the TCRdb table lists in-frame clones only, not all of them. The data contain about 23,000 clones, about 97% of them singletons. As regards this clone: Its matching antigen is unknown.

Notes on the study in general: Healthy donors alone shared under 35% of 4,000 or so Treg sequences; patients alone roughly 10%. Shorter CDR3s marked shared Treg sequences, biased toward few non-templated insertions. Around 33% of healthy-donor shared Treg TCRbeta sequences appeared in patient Tconv cells.

CD4+CD127+ cells were sorted as the conventional CD4 T cells. The chain carries TRBV9 and TRBJ2-1, with TRBD2 matching 7 bases. Sample: conventional CD4+ T cells sorted from PBMCs. The sequence derives from a human donor with AIRE deficiency. CDR3 bases: TGTGCCAGCAGCGAGAGGGGACCGGGAGGACTCAACAATGAGCAGTTCTTC. Translated, it gives CASSERGPGGLNNEQFF.